The sequence of this TCR beta chain was determined in a study of T cells after yellow fever vaccination. At the level of the study: SMART-Seq v4 Ultra Low Input prepared libraries from low-cell fractions. Study outcomes and limitations: Primary-vaccination clones mostly resurfaced post-booster (nearly 97% CD4, 75% to 90% CD8).

Trimming at V came to 2 bases and at J to 5 bases, leaving 5 bases not matched to a gene. The CDR3 sequence is 14 residues long. The germline V gene encodes CDR1 SGHRS and CDR2 YFSETQ. For TCR, cDNA came from 5'RACE template switching, which added a universal primer site and UMIs. One entry per CDR3 protein results from TCRdb running MiXCR on the 5' RACE reads. Among 250,000 to 400,000 distinct CDR3 sequences listed, approximately 4.3% were seen once. The sample holds many counts of this clonotype. No antigen is known for it. This chain connects TRBV5-1 to TRBJ1-1; 8 bases align to TRBD1. This sample comprised PBMCs, obtained 15 days after the yellow fever booster vaccination. The clonotype comes from a man in his late teens or twenties who received the YFV17D yellow fever vaccine. The CDR3 sequence: CASSFMTGATEAFF. The CDR3 nucleotides are TGCGCCAGCAGCTTTATGACAGGGGCTACTGAAGCTTTCTTT.